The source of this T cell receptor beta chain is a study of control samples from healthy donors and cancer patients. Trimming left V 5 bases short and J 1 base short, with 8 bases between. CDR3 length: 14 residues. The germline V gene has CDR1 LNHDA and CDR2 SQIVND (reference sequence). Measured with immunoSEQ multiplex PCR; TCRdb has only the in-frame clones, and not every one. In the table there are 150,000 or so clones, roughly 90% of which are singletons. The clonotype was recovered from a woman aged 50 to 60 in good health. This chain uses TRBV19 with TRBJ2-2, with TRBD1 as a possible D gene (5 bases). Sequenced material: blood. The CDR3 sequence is CASSPQGNTGELFF. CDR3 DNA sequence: TGTGCCAGTAGTCCCCAGGGGAACACCGGGGAGCTGTTTTTT.